Reported below is one TCR beta chain. This sample is drawn from a study of blood T cell repertoires in COVID-19. Study-wide background: COVID-19 samples from acute and convalescent phases originated in the United States, Italy and Spain. PBMCs, B-cell-depleted T cells, or T cells were the source of the cDNA or gDNA that made up the material.

The Seattle site enrolled patients during active infection and followed them longitudinally. Per the original data handling: For nucleated cells, counts were estimated from reference gene primer amplification. Sequencing used immunoSEQ multiplex PCR; TCRdb keeps in-frame clones, though not all of them. V, J and clone size are those of that table, while D and trimming were read from the DNA. The sample has 120,000 or so clones; roughly four fifths are singletons. This CDR3 is built from 15 residues. V lost 1 base and J 3 bases, leaving 9 bases between the germline ends. The V gene's germline CDR1 is LNHDA and CDR2 SQIVND (reference sequence).

The clonotype was recovered from a man younger than 45 with COVID-19, enrolled during active disease. Sequenced sample: peripheral blood. The rearrangement joins TRBV19 to TRBJ1-4, with D hard to call. The DNA for the CDR3 is TGTGCCAGTAGTATAGGGGGAGTTGCTAATGAAAAACTGTTTTTT. This gives the protein CASSIGGVANEKLFF.